This T cell receptor beta chain was recorded in a study of blood T cell repertoires in COVID-19. Study at large: Acute-phase and convalescent COVID-19 samples originated in the United States, Italy and Spain. T cells, B-cell-depleted T cells, or PBMCs supplied cDNA or gDNA.

Original analysis: Amplification of reference gene primers provided the estimated nucleated cell counts. Sequencing used immunoSEQ multiplex PCR; TCRdb keeps in-frame clones, though not all of them. V and J calls and clone size follow that table, whereas D and trimming were derived from the DNA. The profile shows roughly 240,000 clones, 75% to 90% of them singletons. This CDR3 has 14 amino acids. Germline loops: CDR1 KGHSH, CDR2 LQKENI. V was trimmed by 4 bases and J by 3 bases, leaving 10 bases between them. This sequence joins TRBV18 and TRBJ2-1; D is perhaps TRBD2 (5 bases). This receptor was identified in a man aged 55 to 70 who had recovered from COVID-19. Specimen: peripheral blood. The CDR3 nucleotides read TGTGCCAGCTCACTGTCCCGGGGCTACAATGAGCAGTTCTTC. Its translation: CASSLSRGYNEQFF.